One and the same sample provided the 20 T cell receptor beta chains below, sequenced in a study of OX40 agonist ivuxolimab in advanced cancers. The table came from immunoSEQ multiplex PCR; TCRdb's copy has only in-frame clones and leaves some out. The table lists 90,000 or so clones, 92% of them singletons. The sequenced sample was CD4+ or CD8+ T cells sorted from blood, obtained in a trial of the OX40 agonist ivuxolimab. These receptors originate from an adult with an advanced solid tumor such as melanoma, head and neck, liver or kidney cancer.

This rearrangement joins TRBV18 to TRBJ2-3, with D possibly being TRBD1 (6 bases). Trimming took 3 bases from V and 0 from J, leaving 10 bases between them. CDR1 is KGHSH and CDR2 is LQKENI in the germline V gene. This CDR3 region has 15 residues. CDR3 coding DNA: TGTGCCAGCTCACCCCGGGACACCAGCACAGATACGCAGTATTTT. Its protein product is CASSPRDTSTDTQYF.

This clone was recorded once. This sequence joins TRBV10-1 and TRBJ1-5; D is undetermined. Germline CDR1 WNHNN, CDR2 SYGVQD (reference sequence). The CDR3 has 11 amino acids. V dropped 8 bases and J dropped 6 bases, with 8 bases sitting between them. The CDR3: CASPCGQPQHF. The CDR3, as DNA: TGCGCCAGCCCTTGCGGTCAGCCCCAGCATTTT.

This rearrangement joins TRBV5-4 to TRBJ2-2, with 13 bases aligning to TRBD2. The CDR3 has 16 residues. Germline V gene sequence: CDR1 SGHNT, CDR2 YYREEE (reference sequence). V was pared by 3 bases and J by 8 bases, with 7 bases of the junction left unmatched. For the CDR3, the DNA is TGTGCCAGCAGCTCAAGGACTAGCGGGAGTGTGGGGGAGCTGTTTTTT. It is translated as CASSSRTSGSVGELFF.

This chain links TRBV7-8 with TRBJ2-2, with D possibly being TRBD1 or TRBD2 (6 bases each). The CDR3 runs 15 residues. The germline gives CDR1 SGHVS, CDR2 FQNEAQ. Trimming shortened V by 5 bases and J by 5 bases, and 15 bases separated the two germline ends. CDR3 protein: CASSQQWGATGELFF. The CDR3 DNA reads TGTGCCAGCAGCCAGCAATGGGGGGCAACCGGGGAGCTGTTTTTT.

A few counts support this clone. The chain carries TRBV28 and TRBJ1-5; 7 nucleotides match TRBD1. CDR1 and CDR2 (germline): MDHEN, SYDVKM. J lost 0 bases, V lost 4 bases, and 3 bases had no gene match. The CDR3 is 15 residues long. This CDR3 reads CASSSRTGSNQPQHF. CDR3 nucleotides: TGTGCCAGCAGTTCCCGGACAGGTAGCAATCAGCCCCAGCATTTT.

This chain's CDR3 is CAVSRLQRLEEQYF. CDR3 sequence (DNA): TGCGCCGTTTCAAGACTCCAGCGGCTCGAGGAGCAGTACTTC. The chain links TRBV10-2 to TRBJ2-7; D might be TRBD2 (5 bases). Per the germline V gene, CDR1 is WSHSY and CDR2 is SAAADI. This CDR3 is built from 14 residues. V was cut by 11 bases and J by 7 bases, with 24 bases left in between.

The V gene is TRBV23-1, the J gene TRBJ2-7; D might be TRBD1 (6 bases). TRBV23-1 is reported as an ORF; its role is uncertain. Between the trimmed V and J ends, which lost 6 bases and 6 bases, there was a span of 24 bases. This CDR3 region has 16 residues. DNA for the CDR3: TGCGCCAGCAGCCACTTCCTGGGGAACAGGGAGTGCGAGCAGTACTTC. Protein: CASSHFLGNRECEQYF.

J is TRBJ2-7 and V is TRBV28; D call uncertain. V lost 7 bases and J 0 bases, leaving 13 bases between the germline ends. This CDR3 region has 14 residues. CDR1 and CDR2 from the germline V gene are MDHEN and SYDVKM. The CDR3 sequence: CASMAHSSSYEQYF. In DNA form, the CDR3 reads TGTGCCAGCATGGCGCACAGTTCCTCCTACGAGCAGTACTTC.

The rearrangement joins TRBV6-6 to TRBJ2-6; the D is unclear. The ends were cut back, 2 bases at V and 2 bases at J, with 7 bases in the middle. The CDR3 consists of 15 residues. Germline V gene sequence: CDR1 MNHNY, CDR2 SVGAGI (reference sequence). The CDR3 reads CASSYDMTGANVLTF. For the CDR3, the DNA is TGTGCCAGCAGTTACGATATGACTGGGGCCAACGTCCTGACTTTC.

This chain links TRBV9 with TRBJ2-7; 7 bases line up with TRBD2. The CDR3 extends over 13 amino acids. Germline loops: CDR1 SGDLS, CDR2 YYNGEE. V lost 3 bases to trimming and J lost 0 bases; unmatched junction nucleotides: 0. The CDR3 sequence: CASSGTSSYEQYF. CDR3 coding DNA: TGTGCCAGCAGCGGGACTAGCTCCTACGAGCAGTACTTC.

This clone was seen a few times. The J gene is TRBJ2-1, the V gene TRBV15; possible D gene TRBD1, 6 bases. Trimming shortened V by 0 bases and J by 4 bases, and 13 bases separated the two germline ends. CDR1 and CDR2 from the germline V gene are LNHNV and YYDKDF (reference sequence). The CDR3 consists of 16 residues. The CDR3 reads CATSRESPGQYNEQFF. CDR3 sequence (DNA): TGTGCCACCAGCAGAGAATCCCCCGGACAGTACAATGAGCAGTTCTTC.

This clone appeared a few times. The gene calls are TRBV18 and TRBJ2-1; 7 nucleotides match TRBD1. This CDR3 is built from 16 residues. Germline V gives CDR1 KGHSH, CDR2 LQKENI. Trimming removed 6 bases from V and 3 bases from J; junction bases left unmatched: 11. CDR3 sequence (DNA): TGTGCCAGCTCCGGGGCCCTAAGGGACAGCTACAATGAGCAGTTCTTC. As protein: CASSGALRDSYNEQFF.

In DNA, the CDR3 is TGTGCCAGCAGCTTGGGAGGCGGGGGACACAATGAGCAGTTCTTC. Protein sequence: CASSLGGGGHNEQFF. V usage is TRBV5-4 and J usage is TRBJ2-1; 7 nucleotides match TRBD2. CDR1 and CDR2 (germline): SGHNT, YYREEE (reference sequence). With 0 bases clipped from V and 5 bases from J, the junction kept 5 bases outside the gene matches. The CDR3 sequence is 15 residues long.

This rearrangement joins TRBV30 to TRBJ2-7; 11 bases map to TRBD2. The ends lost 7 bases at V and 3 bases at J; junction bases unmatched: 8. Germline V gene lookup returns CDR1 GTSNPN and CDR2 SVGIG (reference sequence). This CDR3 contains 14 residues. CDR3 sequence reads: CASTGTSGIYEQYF. In DNA form, the CDR3 reads TGTGCCTCCACCGGGACTAGCGGAATCTACGAGCAGTACTTC.

Comment on this clone: In the same sample, other DNA sequences code for this CDR3. This rearrangement joins TRBV28 to TRBJ2-7; D remains unclear. The CDR3 contains 12 residues. V was cut by 1 base and J by 3 bases, with 4 bases left in between. CDR1 is MDHEN, CDR2 SYDVKM, per germline. DNA of the CDR3: TGTGCCAGCAGTTTATTGAGCTACGAGCAGTACTTC. Translating gives CASSLLSYEQYF.

The sample holds one count of this clone. V gene TRBV28 combines with J gene TRBJ1-1; 10 bases are a match to TRBD1. Germline values: CDR1 MDHEN, CDR2 SYDVKM. The ends lost 8 bases at V and 4 bases at J; junction bases unmatched: 7. The length of the CDR3 is 14 residues. The CDR3: CASGDRGGFTEAFF. The DNA of the CDR3 is TGTGCCAGCGGGGACAGGGGAGGTTTCACTGAAGCTTTCTTT.

The V and J genes are TRBV2 and TRBJ2-7, with D perhaps being TRBD1 or TRBD2 (5 bases each). The CDR3 is 15 residues long. The V gene's germline CDR1 is SNHLY and CDR2 FYNNEI. V was pared by 6 bases and J by 5 bases, with 20 bases between. The CDR3 DNA follows: TGTGCCAGCAGCGTCAGGGACGCGGGTAGCCACGAGCAGTACTTC. It is translated as CASSVRDAGSHEQYF.

In this sample, this clone turned up once. The rearrangement uses TRBV28 and TRBJ1-4, with a possible D match to TRBD1 (5 bases). Between the trimmed V and J ends, which lost 2 bases and 0 bases, there was a span of 10 bases. Per germline, CDR1 MDHEN and CDR2 SYDVKM. The CDR3 covers 16 residues. The CDR3 sequence: CASSLRRGATNEKLFF. CDR3 bases: TGTGCCAGCAGTTTACGTCGGGGGGCAACTAATGAAAAACTGTTTTTT.

The chain couples TRBV10-1 to TRBJ2-3, with TRBD2 matching 12 bases. This CDR3 is built from 15 residues. The trim removed 6 bases at V and 5 bases at J, leaving 6 bases unmatched. Germline V gives CDR1 WNHNN, CDR2 SYGVQD (reference sequence). CDR3 bases: TGCGCCAGCAGCCCCGGGACTAGCGGGTTAGATACGCAGTATTTT. Its translation: CASSPGTSGLDTQYF.

This clone appeared a few times. This rearrangement joins TRBV19 to TRBJ2-2; 8 bases fit TRBD2. Germline V gene lookup returns CDR1 LNHDA and CDR2 SQIVND (reference sequence). CDR3 length equals 15 residues. Trimming removed 10 bases from V and 8 bases from J; junction bases left unmatched: 15. The CDR3 nucleotides read TGTGCCATACGAGGGCGGGAGGATCACCGAGGGGAGCTGTTTTTT. This encodes CAIRGREDHRGELFF.